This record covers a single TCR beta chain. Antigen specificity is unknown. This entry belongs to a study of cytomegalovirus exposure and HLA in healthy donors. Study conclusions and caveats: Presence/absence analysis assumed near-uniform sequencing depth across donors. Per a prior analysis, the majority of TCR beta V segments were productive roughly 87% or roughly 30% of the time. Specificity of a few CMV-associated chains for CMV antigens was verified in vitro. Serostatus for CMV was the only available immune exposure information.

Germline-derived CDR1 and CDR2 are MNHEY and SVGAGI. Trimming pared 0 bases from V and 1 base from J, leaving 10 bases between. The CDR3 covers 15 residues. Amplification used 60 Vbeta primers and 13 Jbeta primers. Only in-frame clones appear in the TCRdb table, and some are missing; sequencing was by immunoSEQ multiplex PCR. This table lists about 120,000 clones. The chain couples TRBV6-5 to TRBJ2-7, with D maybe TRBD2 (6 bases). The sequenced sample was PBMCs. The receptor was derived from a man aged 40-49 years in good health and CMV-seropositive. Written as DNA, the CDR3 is TGTGCCAGCAGTTACTCGGCGGAGGGTTCCTACGAGCAGTACTTC. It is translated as CASSYSAEGSYEQYF.